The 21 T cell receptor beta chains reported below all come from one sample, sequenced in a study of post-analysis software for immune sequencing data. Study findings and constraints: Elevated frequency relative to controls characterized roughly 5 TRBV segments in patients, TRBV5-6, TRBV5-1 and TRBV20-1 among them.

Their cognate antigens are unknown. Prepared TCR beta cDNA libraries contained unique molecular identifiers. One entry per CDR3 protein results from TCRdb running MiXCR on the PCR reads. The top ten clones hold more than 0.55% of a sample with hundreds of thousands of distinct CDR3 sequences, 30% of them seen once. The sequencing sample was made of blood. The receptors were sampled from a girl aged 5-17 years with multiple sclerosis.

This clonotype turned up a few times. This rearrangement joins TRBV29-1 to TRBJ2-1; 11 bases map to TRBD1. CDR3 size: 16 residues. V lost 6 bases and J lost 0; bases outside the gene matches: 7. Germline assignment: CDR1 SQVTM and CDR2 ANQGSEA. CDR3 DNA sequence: TGCAGCGTGGAGGGGACAGGGGGTACCTCCTACAATGAGCAGTTCTTC. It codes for CSVEGTGGTSYNEQFF.

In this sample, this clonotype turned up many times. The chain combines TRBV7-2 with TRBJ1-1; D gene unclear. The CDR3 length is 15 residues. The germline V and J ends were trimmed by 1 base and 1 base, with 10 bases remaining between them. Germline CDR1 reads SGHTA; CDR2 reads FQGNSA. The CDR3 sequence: CASSLGVQRNTEAFF. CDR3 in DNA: TGTGCCAGCAGCTTAGGAGTCCAGCGGAACACTGAAGCTTTCTTT.

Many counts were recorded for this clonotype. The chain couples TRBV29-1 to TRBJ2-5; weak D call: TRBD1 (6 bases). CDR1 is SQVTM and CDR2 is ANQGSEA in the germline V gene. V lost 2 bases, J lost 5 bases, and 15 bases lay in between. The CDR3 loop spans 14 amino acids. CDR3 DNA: TGCAGCGTTGAAAGCTGGGGGCCACGGGAGACCCAGTACTTC. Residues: CSVESWGPRETQYF.

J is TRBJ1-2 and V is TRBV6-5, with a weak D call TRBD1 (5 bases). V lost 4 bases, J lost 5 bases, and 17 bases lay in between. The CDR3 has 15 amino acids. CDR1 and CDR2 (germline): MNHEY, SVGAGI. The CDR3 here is CASSSAGDPFYGYTF. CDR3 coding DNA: TGTGCCAGCAGTTCCGCCGGGGACCCCTTTTATGGCTACACCTTC.

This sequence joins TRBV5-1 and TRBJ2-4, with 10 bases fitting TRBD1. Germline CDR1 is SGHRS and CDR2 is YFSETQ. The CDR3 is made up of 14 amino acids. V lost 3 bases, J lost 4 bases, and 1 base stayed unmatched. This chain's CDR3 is CASSWGQGKNIQYF. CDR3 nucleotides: TGCGCCAGCAGCTGGGGACAGGGGAAAAACATTCAGTACTTC.

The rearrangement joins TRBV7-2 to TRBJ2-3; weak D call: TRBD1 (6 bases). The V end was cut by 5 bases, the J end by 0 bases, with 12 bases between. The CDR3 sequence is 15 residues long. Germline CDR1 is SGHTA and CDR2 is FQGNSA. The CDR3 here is CASSVQGRSTDTQYF. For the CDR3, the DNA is TGTGCCAGCAGCGTACAGGGACGAAGCACAGATACGCAGTATTTT.

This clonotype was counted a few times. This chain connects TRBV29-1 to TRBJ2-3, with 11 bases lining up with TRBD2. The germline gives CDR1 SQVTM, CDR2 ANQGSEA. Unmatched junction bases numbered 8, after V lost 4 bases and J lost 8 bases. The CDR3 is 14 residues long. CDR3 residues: CSVGLAGGIGTQYF. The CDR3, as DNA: TGCAGCGTTGGTCTAGCGGGAGGTATAGGTACGCAGTATTTT.

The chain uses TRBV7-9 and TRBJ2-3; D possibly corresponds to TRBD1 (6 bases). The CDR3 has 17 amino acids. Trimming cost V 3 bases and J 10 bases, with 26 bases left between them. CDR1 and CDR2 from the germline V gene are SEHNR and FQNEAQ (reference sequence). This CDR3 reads CASSFFSGTPRVVAQYF. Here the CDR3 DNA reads TGTGCCAGCAGCTTTTTTTCTGGGACACCTCGTGTTGTAGCGCAGTATTTT.

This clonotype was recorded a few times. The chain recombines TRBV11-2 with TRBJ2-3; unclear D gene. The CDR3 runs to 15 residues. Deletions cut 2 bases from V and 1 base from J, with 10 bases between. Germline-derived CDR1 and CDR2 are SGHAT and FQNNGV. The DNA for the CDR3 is TGTGCCAGCAGCTTATTCACGGCCGGCACAGATACGCAGTATTTT. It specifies CASSLFTAGTDTQYF.

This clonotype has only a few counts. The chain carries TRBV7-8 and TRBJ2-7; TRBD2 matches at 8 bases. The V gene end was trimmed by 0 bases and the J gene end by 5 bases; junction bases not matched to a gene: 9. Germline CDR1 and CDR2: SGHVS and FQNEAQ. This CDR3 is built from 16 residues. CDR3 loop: CASSLASRTSLDEQYF. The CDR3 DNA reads TGTGCCAGCAGCTTAGCGTCTAGGACTAGCCTGGACGAGCAGTACTTC. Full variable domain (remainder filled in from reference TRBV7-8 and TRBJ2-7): GAGVSQSPRYKVAKRGQDVALRCDPISGHVSLFWYQQALGQGPEFLTYFQNEAQLDKSGLPSDRFFAERPEGSVSTLKIQRTQQEDSAVYLCASSLASRTSLDEQYFGPGTRLTVT.

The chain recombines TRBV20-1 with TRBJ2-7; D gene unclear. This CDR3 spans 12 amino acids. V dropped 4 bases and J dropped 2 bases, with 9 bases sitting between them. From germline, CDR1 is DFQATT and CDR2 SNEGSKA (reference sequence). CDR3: CSANSQAYEQYF. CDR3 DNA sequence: TGCAGTGCTAACAGTCAGGCCTACGAGCAGTACTTC.

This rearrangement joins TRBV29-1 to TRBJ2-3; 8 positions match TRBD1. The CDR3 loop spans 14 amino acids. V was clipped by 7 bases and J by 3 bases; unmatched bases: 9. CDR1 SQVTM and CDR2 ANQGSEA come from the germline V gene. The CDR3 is CSARTGFETDTQYF. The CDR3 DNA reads TGCAGCGCCCGGACAGGGTTTGAAACAGATACGCAGTATTTT.

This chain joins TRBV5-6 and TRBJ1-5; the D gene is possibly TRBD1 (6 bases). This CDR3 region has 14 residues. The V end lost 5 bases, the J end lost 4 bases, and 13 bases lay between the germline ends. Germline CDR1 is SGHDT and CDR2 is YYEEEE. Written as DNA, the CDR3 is TGTGCCAGCAGTTCCCACAGGGTTAATCAGCCCCAGCATTTT. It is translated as CASSSHRVNQPQHF.

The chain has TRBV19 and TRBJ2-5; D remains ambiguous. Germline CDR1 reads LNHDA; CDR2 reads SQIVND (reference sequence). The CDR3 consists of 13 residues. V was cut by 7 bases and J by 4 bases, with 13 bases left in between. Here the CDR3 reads CASKVLWGETQYF. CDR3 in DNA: TGTGCCAGTAAAGTTCTGTGGGGAGAGACCCAGTACTTC.

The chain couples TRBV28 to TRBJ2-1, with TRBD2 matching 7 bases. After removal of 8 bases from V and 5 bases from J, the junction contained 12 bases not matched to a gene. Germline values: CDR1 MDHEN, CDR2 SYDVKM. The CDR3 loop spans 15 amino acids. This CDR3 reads CASGKRGTLNNEQFF. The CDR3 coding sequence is TGTGCCAGCGGGAAGCGGGGTACTTTGAACAATGAGCAGTTCTTC.

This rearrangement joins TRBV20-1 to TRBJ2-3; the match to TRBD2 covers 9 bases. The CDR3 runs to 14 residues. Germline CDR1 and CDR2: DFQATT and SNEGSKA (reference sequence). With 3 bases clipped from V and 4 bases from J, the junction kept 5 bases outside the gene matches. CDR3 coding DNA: TGCAGTGCTAGTCTGGGACTAGCTTCAGATACGCAGTATTTT. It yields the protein CSASLGLASDTQYF.

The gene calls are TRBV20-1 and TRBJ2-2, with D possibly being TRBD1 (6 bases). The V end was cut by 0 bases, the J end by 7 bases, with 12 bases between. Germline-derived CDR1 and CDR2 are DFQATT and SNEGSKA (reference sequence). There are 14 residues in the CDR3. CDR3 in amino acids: CSARDRGYGGELFF. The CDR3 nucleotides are TGCAGTGCTAGAGATAGGGGGTATGGCGGGGAGCTGTTTTTT.

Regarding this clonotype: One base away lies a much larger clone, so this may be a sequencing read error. For the CDR3, the DNA is TGTGCCACCAGCAGAGCTAGCTCTACGTCCCACAATGAGCAGTTCTTC. It specifies CATSRASSTSHNEQFF. The rearrangement joins TRBV15 to TRBJ2-1, with TRBD2 as a possible D gene (5 bases). The germline V gene has CDR1 LNHNV and CDR2 YYDKDF (reference sequence). Trimming removed 1 base at V and 5 bases at J, with 15 bases between. CDR3 length: 16 residues.

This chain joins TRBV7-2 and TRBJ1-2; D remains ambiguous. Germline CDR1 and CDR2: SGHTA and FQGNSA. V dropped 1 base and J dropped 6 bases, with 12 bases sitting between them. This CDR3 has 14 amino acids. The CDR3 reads CASSLVRGLDGYTF. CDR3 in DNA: TGTGCCAGCAGCTTAGTGCGGGGTCTCGATGGCTACACCTTC.

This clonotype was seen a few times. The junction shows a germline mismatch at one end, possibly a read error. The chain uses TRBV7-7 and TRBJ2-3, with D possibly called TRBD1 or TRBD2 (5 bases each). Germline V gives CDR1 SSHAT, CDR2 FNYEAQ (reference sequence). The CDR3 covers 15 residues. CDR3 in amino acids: CASSLGVAVTDTQYF. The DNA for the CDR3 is TGTGCTAGCAGCTTGGGGGTGGCCGTTACAGATACGCAGTATTTT.

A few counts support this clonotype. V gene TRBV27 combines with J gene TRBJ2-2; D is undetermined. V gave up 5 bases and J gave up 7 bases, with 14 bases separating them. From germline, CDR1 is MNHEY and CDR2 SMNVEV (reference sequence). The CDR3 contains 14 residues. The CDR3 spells CASSLDPIRGELFF. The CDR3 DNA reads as TGTGCCAGCAGTCTCGACCCCATCCGCGGGGAGCTGTTTTTT.